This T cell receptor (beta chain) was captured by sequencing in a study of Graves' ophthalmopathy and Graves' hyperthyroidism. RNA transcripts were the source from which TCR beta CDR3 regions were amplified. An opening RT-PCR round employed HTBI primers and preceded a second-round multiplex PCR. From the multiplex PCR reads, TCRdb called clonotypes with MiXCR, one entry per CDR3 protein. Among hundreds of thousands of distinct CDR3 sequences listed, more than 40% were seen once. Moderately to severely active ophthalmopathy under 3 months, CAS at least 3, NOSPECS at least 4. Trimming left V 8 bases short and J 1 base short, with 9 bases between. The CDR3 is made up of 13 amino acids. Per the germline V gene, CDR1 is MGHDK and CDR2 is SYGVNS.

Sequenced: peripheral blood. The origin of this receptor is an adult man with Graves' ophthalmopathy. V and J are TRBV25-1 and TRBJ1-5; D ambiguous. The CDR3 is CASQGGSNQPQHF. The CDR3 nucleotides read TGTGCCAGCCAAGGAGGGAGCAATCAGCCCCAGCATTTT.